The 18 T cell receptor beta chains listed next were all sequenced from one sample in a study of blood T cell repertoires in COVID-19. Some clones are missing from TCRdb's copy, which holds only in-frame ones; the method was immunoSEQ multiplex PCR. The sample consists of around 89,000 clones, around 72% of them appearing once. Source material: peripheral blood. These receptors all stem from a woman over 75 with acute or convalescent COVID-19.

V gene TRBV12-5 combines with J gene TRBJ2-2; D remains ambiguous. The germline gives CDR1 LGHNT, CDR2 FRNRAP. This CDR3 is 13 amino acids long. Trimming shortened V by 7 bases and J by 6 bases, and 12 bases separated the two germline ends. CDR3 coding DNA: TGTGCTAGTGTTAGGAGAGCGCCCGGGGAGCTGTTTTTT. Translating it yields CASVRRAPGELFF.

The chain employs TRBV7-3 and TRBJ1-1; D gene ambiguous. The CDR3 runs to 13 residues. Germline CDR1 is SGHTA and CDR2 is FQGTGA. Trimming removed 3 bases at V and 1 base at J, with 6 bases between. CDR3 region: CASSFSGNTEAFF. DNA for the CDR3: TGTGCCAGCAGCTTCTCAGGGAACACTGAAGCTTTCTTT. The full variable domain, its missing parts supplied by reference TRBV7-3 and TRBJ1-1, is GAGVSQTPSNKVTEKGKYVELRCDPISGHTALYWYRQSLGQGPEFLIYFQGTGAADDSGLPNDRFFAVRPEGSVSTLKIQRTERGDSAVYLCASSFSGNTEAFFGQGTRLTVV.

The chain carries TRBV29-1 and TRBJ2-7; tentatively, D is TRBD2 (6 bases). CDR3 length equals 12 residues. CDR1 is SQVTM, CDR2 ANQGSEA, per germline. V lost 6 bases and J lost 1, with 10 bases in between. The CDR3 nucleotides are TGCAGCGTGCGACTAGATTCCTACGAGCAGTACTTC. Amino acid sequence: CSVRLDSYEQYF.

CDR3 amino acids: CASSQARGSQNIQYF. In DNA form, the CDR3 reads TGTGCCAGCAGCCAGGCGAGGGGGAGCCAAAACATTCAGTACTTC. This chain joins TRBV4-2 and TRBJ2-4, with a tentative D call TRBD1 (6 bases). Trimming stripped 3 bases from V and 5 bases from J, with 14 bases between. Germline values: CDR1 LGHNA, CDR2 YNFKEQ. The CDR3 is 15 residues long.

V and J are TRBV12-3 or TRBV12-4 and TRBJ2-4, with 7 bases that match TRBD1. V lost 8 bases to trimming and J lost 12 bases; unmatched junction nucleotides: 13. This CDR3 spans 13 amino acids. CDR3 loop: CASSPGGSRGQYF. CDR3 DNA sequence: TGTGCCAGCTCTCCAGGGGGATCCCGGGGTCAGTACTTC.

The chain uses TRBV5-8 and TRBJ1-5; D perhaps matches TRBD1 (6 bases). The V and J ends lost 4 bases and 6 bases respectively, with 20 bases between them. This CDR3 contains 16 residues. Germline-derived CDR1 and CDR2 are SGHTS and YDEGEE. CDR3 in amino acids: CASSPPYQGFGQPQHF. DNA of the CDR3: TGTGCCAGCAGCCCCCCCTACCAGGGGTTTGGTCAGCCCCAGCATTTT.

This chain links TRBV20-1 with TRBJ1-2, with D tentatively TRBD1 (5 bases). The CDR3 spans 12 residues. The germline V gene has CDR1 DFQATT and CDR2 SNEGSKA (reference sequence). V lost 3 bases to trimming and J lost 8 bases, with 13 bases between them. CDR3 in DNA: TGCAGTGCTAGTCTCCAGGGAGGAGGCTACACCTTC. Its translation: CSASLQGGGYTF.

This clone was counted only a few times. DNA of the CDR3: TGTGCCAGTTCTCGGGGGGGTGGCCAGCCCCAGCATTTT. This sequence encodes CASSRGGGQPQHF. This chain uses TRBV7-9 with TRBJ1-5, with D possibly being TRBD1 (5 bases). In germline, CDR1 is SEHNR, CDR2 FQNEAQ (reference sequence). The CDR3 is 13 amino acids. Trimming took 9 bases from V and 7 from J, leaving 16 bases between them.

The chain employs TRBV7-8 and TRBJ1-2, with a tentative D call TRBD1 (6 bases). The CDR3 has 13 amino acids. Germline V gives CDR1 SGHVS, CDR2 FQNEAQ. Trimming removed 8 bases at V and 2 bases at J, with 12 bases between. CDR3 nucleotide sequence: TGTGCCAGCGCTAACACAGGGAACTATGGCTACACCTTC. Translation: CASANTGNYGYTF.

This chain joins TRBV7-4 and TRBJ1-5; D gene uncertain. Germline V gives CDR1 SGHVT, CDR2 SQSDAQ. Deletions cut 2 bases from V and 9 bases from J, with 5 bases between. CDR3 size: 11 residues. CDR3: CASSLPVPQHF. In nucleotides, the CDR3 is TGTGCCAGCAGCTTACCCGTGCCCCAGCATTTT.

The rearrangement links TRBV10-3 to TRBJ2-4, with D maybe TRBD1 (5 bases). The V gene lost 2 bases and the J gene lost 0 bases, with 14 bases spanning the gap. This CDR3 contains 17 residues. Germline V CDR1 and CDR2: ENHRY, SYGVKD. The DNA of the CDR3 is TGTGCCATCAGTGAGAGTTGGGGCAGAATAGCCAAAAACATTCAGTACTTC. It codes for CAISESWGRIAKNIQYF.

This clone appeared a few times. This chain joins TRBV7-2 and TRBJ1-2; D is possibly TRBD1 (6 bases). Germline assignment: CDR1 SGHTA and CDR2 FQGNSA. The CDR3 consists of 14 residues. V was cut by 5 bases and J by 2 bases, with 12 bases left in between. The CDR3 coding sequence is TGTGCCAGCAGCCGCCCCGGACAGAACTATGGCTACACCTTC. It codes for CASSRPGQNYGYTF.

A remark on this clone: One end of the junction does not line up with germline, which may come from a read error. The chain recombines TRBV6-2 or TRBV6-3 with TRBJ2-7, with 7 bases that match TRBD1. This CDR3 contains 12 residues. Per the germline V gene, CDR1 is MNHEY and CDR2 is SVGEGT. The CDR3 region is CASSQHRGWVDF. Written as DNA, the CDR3 is TGTGCCAGCAGTCAGCACAGGGGTTGGGTCGACTTC.

This clone was seen a single time. The chain employs TRBV5-1 and TRBJ2-3; possible D gene TRBD1, 5 bases. With 0 bases removed from V and 3 bases from J, the gap between germline ends came to 8 bases. Germline CDR1 reads SGHRS; CDR2 reads YFSETQ. The CDR3 contains 14 residues. The DNA of the CDR3 is TGCGCCAGCAGCTTGGGTAGGGGAACAGATACGCAGTATTTT. It yields the protein CASSLGRGTDTQYF. Supplemented by reference TRBV5-1 and TRBJ2-3, the full variable domain reads KAGVTQTPRYLIKTRGQQVTLSCSPISGHRSVSWYQQTPGQGLQFLFEYFSETQRNKGNFPGRFSGRQFSNSRSEMNVSTLELGDSALYLCASSLGRGTDTQYFGPGTRLTVL.

This clone was counted a few times. The chain couples TRBV6-5 to TRBJ2-2; 8 nucleotides align to TRBD1. This CDR3 is built from 16 residues. In germline, CDR1 is MNHEY, CDR2 SVGAGI. V lost 4 bases, J lost 5 bases, and 9 bases stayed unmatched. This CDR3 reads CASSLYRGVTTGELFF. The CDR3 region has the DNA TGTGCCAGCAGTTTATACAGGGGGGTCACGACCGGGGAGCTGTTTTTT.

The chain combines TRBV25-1 with TRBJ1-2, with TRBD1 identical over 9 bases. The germline V gene encodes CDR1 MGHDK and CDR2 SYGVNS. Trimming took 1 base from V and 4 from J; bases not matched to a gene: 7. This CDR3 contains 16 residues. CDR3 loop: CASSELEGTGIYGYTF. The CDR3 region has the DNA TGTGCCAGCAGTGAATTGGAAGGGACAGGGATCTATGGCTACACCTTC.

This chain links TRBV2 with TRBJ1-1; D is possibly TRBD1 (5 bases). Germline V gene lookup returns CDR1 SNHLY and CDR2 FYNNEI. The CDR3 extends over 13 amino acids. Trimming cost V 3 bases and J 1 base, with 6 bases left between them. CDR3 protein: CASSEQGNTEAFF. As DNA, the CDR3 is TGTGCCAGCAGTGAGCAGGGGAACACTGAAGCTTTCTTT.

The chain recombines TRBV6-5 with TRBJ2-5, with 7 bases fitting TRBD1. CDR1 is MNHEY and CDR2 is SVGAGI in the germline V gene. The CDR3 is 15 amino acids. The V and J ends lost 2 bases and 2 bases, in that order; junction bases with no gene match: 5. The CDR3 DNA reads as TGTGCCAGCAGTTACGGCAGGGGGAATCAAGAGACCCAGTACTTC. Residues: CASSYGRGNQETQYF.